The rows below give T cell receptor beta chains drawn from one sample of a study of OX40 agonist ivuxolimab in advanced cancers. The table came from immunoSEQ multiplex PCR; TCRdb's copy has only in-frame clones and leaves some out. The top ten clones hold roughly 0.77% of a sample with 50,000 to 70,000 clones, approximately 90% of them seen once. The sequences come from CD4+ or CD8+ T cells sorted from blood, collected in a trial of the OX40 agonist ivuxolimab. These receptors all come from an adult with an advanced solid tumor such as melanoma, head and neck, liver or kidney cancer. The conserved cysteine and the conserved F or W are not part of the CDR3 here.

j_gene | v_gene | CDR3aa
TRBJ1-5 | TRBV15 | ATSRDFGGNQPQH
TRBJ2-3 | TRBV18 | ASSPASQKDTQY
TRBJ1-1 | TRBV28 | ARDRSNTEAF
TRBJ1-2 | TRBV21-1 | ASDHGYT
TRBJ1-1 | TRBV27 | ASTVGGGRTEAF
TRBJ2-7 | TRBV6-5 | ASSVDGGPYEQY
TRBJ2-6 | TRBV5-6 | ASSRLQWSGANVLT
TRBJ2-1 | TRBV15 | ATSREGRGGNEQF
TRBJ2-4 | TRBV6-5 | ASSSGTPNIQY
TRBJ2-1 | TRBV6-8 | ASSRRTGAHEQF
TRBJ1-2 | TRBV7-9 | ASSLGIGAEGYT
TRBJ1-2 | TRBV21-1 | ASSKNEKTGDENYGYT
TRBJ2-7 | TRBV6-5 | ASRAMTGSEQY
TRBJ1-3 | TRBV5-4 | ASSFKKGNTIY
TRBJ2-1 | TRBV11-2 | ASSPGRYNEQF
TRBJ2-3 | TRBV10-3 | AGGKGLADTQY
TRBJ1-1 | TRBV7-9 | ASSLRENTEAF
TRBJ2-5 | TRBV28 | ASSETGTTYQETQY
TRBJ1-5 | TRBV23-1 | ASSQPSTGGRGNQPQH
TRBJ1-5 | TRBV19 | ASSPRQTNNQPQH
TRBJ2-1 | TRBV9 | ASSFQRGSFNEQF
TRBJ1-4 | TRBV18 | ASSPPSDNEKLF
TRBJ2-7 | TRBV5-4 | ASSLDQGRGEQY
TRBJ2-2 | TRBV4-2 | ASSQDHGQFGELF
TRBJ1-2 | TRBV2 | ASSELADYGYT
TRBJ2-2 | TRBV5-4 | ASSSGTLTGELF
TRBJ1-1 | TRBV6-6 | ASSYSRRRMNTEAF
TRBJ2-1 | TRBV7-3 | ASSLAPGGSSYNEQF
TRBJ2-3 | TRBV27 | ASSLTSWQGDTQY
TRBJ2-7 | TRBV28 | ASSQEIYEQY
TRBJ1-2 | TRBV15 | ATSRDPTRGGYGYT
TRBJ2-5 | TRBV14 | ASSQDRTAGKETQY
TRBJ1-1 | TRBV7-3 | ASSSQENTEAF
TRBJ1-5 | TRBV27 | ASSPLGGGGQPQH
TRBJ1-4 | TRBV19 | ASTDGSTNEKLF